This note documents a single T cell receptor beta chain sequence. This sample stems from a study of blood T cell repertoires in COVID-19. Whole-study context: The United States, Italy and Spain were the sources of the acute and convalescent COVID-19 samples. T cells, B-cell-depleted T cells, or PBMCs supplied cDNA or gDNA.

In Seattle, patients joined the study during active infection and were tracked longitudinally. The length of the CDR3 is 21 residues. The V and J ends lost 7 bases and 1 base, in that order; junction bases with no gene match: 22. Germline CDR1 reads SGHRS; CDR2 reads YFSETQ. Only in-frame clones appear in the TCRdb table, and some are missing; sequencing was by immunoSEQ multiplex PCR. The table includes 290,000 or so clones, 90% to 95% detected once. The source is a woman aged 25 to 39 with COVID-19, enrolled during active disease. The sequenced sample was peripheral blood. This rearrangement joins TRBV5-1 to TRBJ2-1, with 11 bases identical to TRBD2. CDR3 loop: CASGPEFLLAGALRSYNEQFF. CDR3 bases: TGCGCCAGCGGCCCCGAATTCTTACTAGCGGGAGCCCTTAGGTCCTACAATGAGCAGTTCTTC.